The 30 T cell receptor beta chains listed next were all sequenced from one sample in a study of T cell responses to AZD1222 COVID-19 vaccine. Sequenced by immunoSEQ multiplex PCR; TCRdb stores in-frame clones only, minus some. The sample records about 84,000 clones, 80% to 90% being singletons. Here the sequenced sample was peripheral blood, taken on day 0 of AZD1222 vaccination. The origin of the receptors is an adult in good health.

This clone was recorded a few times. The chain couples TRBV2 to TRBJ2-5; D remains ambiguous. This CDR3 region has 13 residues. With 4 bases removed from V and 2 bases from J, the gap between germline ends came to 8 bases. Germline lookup yields CDR1 SNHLY and CDR2 FYNNEI. The CDR3 here is CASSVVTQETQYF. As DNA, the CDR3 is TGTGCCAGCAGTGTGGTGACTCAAGAGACCCAGTACTTC.

This clone was observed a few times. J is TRBJ2-5 and V is TRBV12-3 or TRBV12-4; D remains unclear. CDR3 length equals 13 residues. Trimming left V 2 bases short and J 4 bases short, with 8 bases between. The CDR3 bases are TGTGCCAGCAGTTTAAGGACGGTAGAGACCCAGTACTTC. This codes for CASSLRTVETQYF.

This chain links TRBV12-3 or TRBV12-4 with TRBJ1-5; D possibly corresponds to TRBD1 (6 bases). V lost 6 bases, J lost 7 bases, and 10 bases lay in between. The CDR3 contains 12 residues. The CDR3 loop is CASRQGGQPQHF. CDR3 nucleotides: TGTGCCAGCAGACAGGGCGGCCAGCCCCAGCATTTT.

V usage is TRBV2 and J usage is TRBJ2-7, with D maybe TRBD2 (7 bases). Trimming stripped 2 bases from V and 4 bases from J, with 15 bases between. Germline CDR1 SNHLY, CDR2 FYNNEI. The CDR3 totals 15 residues. The CDR3 here is CASSEREGRGYEQYF. In DNA form, the CDR3 reads TGTGCCAGCAGTGAAAGAGAGGGGAGGGGGTACGAGCAGTACTTC. The full variable domain, in which reference TRBV2 and TRBJ2-7 provide the parts outside the CDR3, is EPEVTQTPSHQVTQMGQEVILRCVPISNHLYFYWYRQILGQKVEFLVSFYNNEISEKSEIFDDQFSVERPDGSNFTLKIRSTKLEDSAMYFCASSEREGRGYEQYFGPGTRLTVT.

The V call is TRBV15, the J call TRBJ2-7, with 7 positions matching TRBD1. The length of the CDR3 is 15 residues. V shed 0 bases, J shed 2 bases, and the junction held 4 bases outside the gene matches. Germline assignment: CDR1 LNHNV and CDR2 YYDKDF (reference sequence). The CDR3 sequence is CATSRDPGGTYEQYF. The CDR3 coding sequence is TGTGCCACCAGCAGAGATCCAGGGGGTACCTACGAGCAGTACTTC.

This clone was found once. The chain employs TRBV28 and TRBJ1-5; 7 nucleotides align to TRBD1. CDR1 and CDR2 (germline): MDHEN, SYDVKM. Trimming cost V 10 bases and J 4 bases; bases outside gene matches: 7. There are 13 residues in the CDR3. Here the CDR3 DNA reads TGTGCCACCGCGGGACAGAAGAATCAGCCCCAGCATTTT. It yields the protein CATAGQKNQPQHF.

This chain uses TRBV6-5 with TRBJ2-7, with TRBD2 matching 7 bases. The CDR3 contains 15 residues. Trimming took 6 bases from V and 0 from J; bases not matched to a gene: 8. CDR1 is MNHEY and CDR2 is SVGAGI in the germline V gene. CDR3 DNA: TGTGCCAGCAGCCCGGGAGGCTCAAGCTCCTACGAGCAGTACTTC. Amino acid sequence: CASSPGGSSSYEQYF.

V usage is TRBV2 and J usage is TRBJ2-7; D is possibly TRBD1 or TRBD2 (5 bases each). The CDR3 loop spans 17 amino acids. Germline CDR1 and CDR2: SNHLY and FYNNEI. V was shortened by 6 bases and J by 2 bases, with 23 bases between the two germline ends. This chain's CDR3 is CASRGDVLGQGTYEQYF. For the CDR3, the DNA is TGTGCCAGCAGGGGAGACGTGCTGGGGCAAGGGACCTACGAGCAGTACTTC.

This clone was counted a single time. This rearrangement joins TRBV5-5 to TRBJ2-3; 10 bases map to TRBD1. The CDR3 extends over 16 amino acids. V gave up 4 bases and J gave up 2 bases; unmatched junction bases: 7. Looked up from germline, CDR1 is SGHKS and CDR2 is YYEKEE (reference sequence). Written as DNA, the CDR3 is TGTGCCAGCAGCCCCCGGACAGGGGGATTCACAGATACGCAGTATTTT. Translation gives CASSPRTGGFTDTQYF. The variable domain in full, with the rest retrieved from reference TRBV5-5 and TRBJ2-3, is DAGVTQSPTHLIKTRGQQVTLRCSPISGHKSVSWYQQVLGQGPQFIFQYYEKEERGRGNFPDRFSARQFPNYSSELNVNALLLGDSALYLCASSPRTGGFTDTQYFGPGTRLTVL.

V usage is TRBV9 and J usage is TRBJ2-7, with D perhaps given as TRBD1 or TRBD2 (5 bases each). The V and J ends lost 3 bases and 0 bases respectively, with 22 bases between them. The germline V gene has CDR1 SGDLS and CDR2 YYNGEE. This CDR3 is built from 18 residues. In DNA form, the CDR3 reads TGTGCCAGCAGCGATTCGACCTCCGGGGCCACCCCCTCCTACGAGCAGTACTTC. As protein: CASSDSTSGATPSYEQYF.

The chain carries TRBV29-1 and TRBJ2-7; D gene ambiguous. The germline CDR1 and CDR2 sequences are SQVTM and ANQGSEA. The CDR3 runs 15 residues. V lost 0 bases to trimming and J lost 1 base, with 13 bases between them. In nucleotides, the CDR3 is TGCAGCGTTGAAGATCCCAAAATGGCGTCCTACGAGCAGTACTTC. As protein: CSVEDPKMASYEQYF.

The chain joins TRBV10-3 to TRBJ1-2; 11 nucleotides match TRBD1. Trimming removed 6 bases from V and 5 bases from J; junction bases left unmatched: 5. The germline V gene has CDR1 ENHRY and CDR2 SYGVKD. CDR3 size: 14 residues. The CDR3 protein is CAIRAGTGGYGYTF. The CDR3 coding sequence is TGTGCCATCAGGGCCGGGACAGGGGGATATGGCTACACCTTC.

The J gene is TRBJ2-1, the V gene TRBV27, with D possibly TRBD2 on 6 matching bases. Trimming took off 5 bases at V and 10 bases at J, with 15 bases between the two ends. Germline V gene sequence: CDR1 MNHEY, CDR2 SMNVEV (reference sequence). The CDR3 runs 13 residues. The CDR3 here is CASSPGLTVEQFF. The CDR3 DNA reads TGTGCCAGCAGTCCGGGACTGACAGTAGAGCAGTTCTTC.

The sample holds one count of this clone. The rearrangement uses TRBV2 and TRBJ1-5; the D gene is possibly TRBD1 (5 bases). Trimming left V 8 bases short and J 0 bases short, with 8 bases between. The germline V gene encodes CDR1 SNHLY and CDR2 FYNNEI. CDR3 size: 13 residues. The chain's CDR3 is CASGRDSNQPQHF. CDR3 DNA sequence: TGTGCCAGCGGCAGGGATAGCAATCAGCCCCAGCATTTT. Looking up the rest from reference TRBV2 and TRBJ1-5 gives the full variable domain: EPEVTQTPSHQVTQMGQEVILRCVPISNHLYFYWYRQILGQKVEFLVSFYNNEISEKSEIFDDQFSVERPDGSNFTLKIRSTKLEDSAMYFCASGRDSNQPQHFGDGTRLSIL.

V usage is TRBV5-6 and J usage is TRBJ2-2, with 14 positions matching TRBD2. Per germline, CDR1 SGHDT and CDR2 YYEEEE. The CDR3 has 16 residues. The ends lost 4 bases at V and 7 bases at J; junction bases unmatched: 6. CDR3: CASSLRTSGRYGELFF. CDR3 nucleotides: TGTGCCAGCAGCCTCCGGACTAGCGGGAGGTACGGGGAGCTGTTTTTT.

This chain links TRBV5-4 with TRBJ2-7; 7 positions match TRBD1. Germline CDR1 is SGHNT and CDR2 is YYREEE (reference sequence). The CDR3 loop spans 19 amino acids. After removal of 2 bases from V and 2 bases from J, the junction contained 19 bases not matched to a gene. The CDR3 DNA is TGTGCCAGCAGCTTTTTAGGAAGGGGGCCGAAGGGTCCCACCTACGAGCAGTACTTC. It translates to CASSFLGRGPKGPTYEQYF.

Comment on this clone: The junction differs from germline at one of its ends, possibly a read error. The same CDR3 can be traced to other DNA sequences in this sample. The chain carries TRBV18 and TRBJ2-1; TRBD2 matches 11 bases. CDR3 length equals 15 residues. Germline V gene sequence: CDR1 KGHSH, CDR2 LQKENI. The CDR3 reads CASSSGTSGYNEQFF. In DNA, the CDR3 is TGTGCCAGCTCATCCGGGACTAGCGGTTACAATGAACAGTTCTTC.

The V and J genes are TRBV28 and TRBJ1-2; possible D gene TRBD1, 5 bases. Per the germline V gene, CDR1 is MDHEN and CDR2 is SYDVKM. Trimming took 2 bases from V and 3 from J, leaving 7 bases between them. This CDR3 has 13 residues. The CDR3 loop reads CASSLAGYYGYTF. The DNA for the CDR3 is TGTGCCAGCAGTTTAGCAGGGTACTATGGCTACACCTTC.

This rearrangement joins TRBV10-3 to TRBJ1-2, with no clear D. This CDR3 comprises 14 residues. The germline V and J ends were trimmed by 2 bases and 2 bases, with 9 bases remaining between them. Germline V gene data show CDR1 as ENHRY and CDR2 as SYGVKD. The CDR3 here is CAISEAGPNYGYTF. The CDR3 DNA sequence: TGTGCCATCAGTGAGGCCGGGCCGAACTATGGCTACACCTTC.

This clone turned up a few times. The rearrangement uses TRBV24-1 and TRBJ2-2; 9 nucleotides agree with TRBD1. V was clipped by 9 bases and J by 3 bases; unmatched bases: 7. The CDR3 has 15 residues. Germline lookup yields CDR1 KGHDR and CDR2 SFDVKD. The CDR3 region is CATSLQGADTGELFF. The CDR3 nucleotides are TGTGCCACCTCCCTACAGGGGGCGGACACCGGGGAGCTGTTTTTT.

This clone was counted a single time. The V and J genes are TRBV27 and TRBJ1-4; TRBD1 aligns across 10 bases. The CDR3 has 15 residues. Germline-derived CDR1 and CDR2 are MNHEY and SMNVEV (reference sequence). V lost 5 bases, J lost 7 bases, and 7 bases stayed unmatched. The CDR3 nucleotides read TGTGCCAGCAGTACCCCGACAGGGGGCGTTGAAAAACTGTTTTTT. Translating it yields CASSTPTGGVEKLFF.

This clone was found once. The rearrangement joins TRBV18 to TRBJ1-4, with D unresolved. The V gene lost 1 base and the J gene lost 8 bases, with 8 bases spanning the gap. Germline values: CDR1 KGHSH, CDR2 LQKENI. The CDR3 is 13 amino acids. The chain's CDR3 is CASSPLFSEKLFF. The CDR3 DNA reads as TGTGCCAGCTCACCACTTTTCAGCGAAAAACTGTTTTTT.

The genes are TRBV2 and TRBJ2-7; a weak D match, TRBD1 (6 bases). V lost 7 bases and J 1 base, leaving 14 bases between the germline ends. This CDR3 region has 14 residues. The germline gives CDR1 SNHLY, CDR2 FYNNEI. CDR3 bases: TGTGCCAGCATGCGAAAGGGGGTTTCCTACGAGCAGTACTTC. Its protein is CASMRKGVSYEQYF.

The chain employs TRBV3-1 (or the pseudogene TRBV3-2) and TRBJ2-1; 7 bases match TRBD1. CDR3 size: 14 residues. Trimming at V came to 1 base and at J to 7 bases, leaving 4 bases not matched to a gene. Germline assignment: CDR1 LGHDT and CDR2 YNNKEL (reference sequence). The CDR3 protein is CASSQAGTENEQFF. In DNA, the CDR3 is TGTGCCAGCAGCCAAGCCGGGACAGAGAATGAGCAGTTCTTC.

The chain recombines TRBV28 with TRBJ1-1, with 7 bases lining up with TRBD1. V was clipped by 2 bases and J by 6 bases; unmatched bases: 6. The CDR3 spans 14 residues. Germline values: CDR1 MDHEN, CDR2 SYDVKM. Here the CDR3 reads CASSLRIGTAEAFF. The CDR3 DNA follows: TGTGCCAGCAGTTTACGTATAGGGACAGCTGAAGCTTTCTTT.

The chain employs TRBV28 and TRBJ1-3; D is ambiguous. Per germline, CDR1 MDHEN and CDR2 SYDVKM. CDR3 size: 13 residues. Trimming left V 5 bases short and J 4 bases short, with 9 bases between. The CDR3 sequence: CASSTGLGNTIYF. DNA for the CDR3: TGTGCCAGCAGTACTGGGCTCGGAAACACCATATATTTT.

The J gene is TRBJ1-2, the V gene TRBV4-1; possibly TRBD1 for D (6 bases). The CDR3 has 14 residues. Germline V gene data show CDR1 as MGHRA and CDR2 as YSYEKL. The V end lost 2 bases, the J end lost 4 bases, and 11 bases lay between the germline ends. CDR3 coding DNA: TGCGCCAGCAGCCAACCAGACAGGAGCTATGGCTACACCTTC. Protein product: CASSQPDRSYGYTF.

The V and J genes are TRBV28 and TRBJ1-1, with D hard to call. This CDR3 comprises 14 residues. Germline loops: CDR1 MDHEN, CDR2 SYDVKM. V lost 5 bases and J lost 6, with 16 bases in between. The CDR3 nucleotides are TGTGCCAGCAGTCCCACTAAAAATGGTGCTGAAGCTTTCTTT. Its protein product is CASSPTKNGAEAFF.

Only one count was recorded for this clone. The gene calls are TRBV5-1 and TRBJ2-5, with D unclear. The CDR3 sequence is 15 residues long. Germline V gives CDR1 SGHRS, CDR2 YFSETQ. Trimming cost V 0 bases and J 2 bases, with 11 bases left between them. This CDR3 is CASSLVGTPQETQYF. CDR3 coding DNA: TGCGCCAGCAGCTTGGTCGGAACGCCTCAAGAGACCCAGTACTTC. Variable domain in full (rest from reference TRBV5-1 and TRBJ2-5): KAGVTQTPRYLIKTRGQQVTLSCSPISGHRSVSWYQQTPGQGLQFLFEYFSETQRNKGNFPGRFSGRQFSNSRSEMNVSTLELGDSALYLCASSLVGTPQETQYFGPGTRLLVL.

The chain employs TRBV27 and TRBJ1-5, with 10 bases matching TRBD1. Germline assignment: CDR1 MNHEY and CDR2 SMNVEV (reference sequence). The CDR3 totals 14 residues. Unmatched junction bases numbered 5, after V lost 6 bases and J lost 6 bases. The CDR3 DNA sequence: TGTGCCAGCAGCCCTGGACAGGGGGTTCAGCCCCAGCATTTT. This codes for CASSPGQGVQPQHF.